Listed below are T cell receptor beta chains from one sample, sequenced in a study of long-term antiretroviral therapy in people with HIV. Assay: immunoSEQ multiplex PCR; the TCRdb copy retains only in-frame clones and omits some. The sample includes around 35,000 clones, 95% to 97% seen only once; the top ten take approximately 2.5%. Sequencing used unsorted PBMCs, obtained approximately 6.8 years after starting antiretroviral therapy. These receptors were taken from a man aged 25 to 45 with HIV. The CDR3 runs from the conserved cysteine through the conserved F or W. D genes are given only for firm matches. A clone size is listed for some rows: how often the clone was seen (once, few, many), or a class if it is expanded.

j_call d_call clone_size v_call cdr3_nt cdr3_aa
TRBJ1-5 - - TRBV6-1 TGTGCCAGCAGTGATTCAGACAACCTAAATCAGCCCCAGCATTTT CASSDSDNLNQPQHF
TRBJ1-2 - - TRBV7-8 TGTGCCAGCAGCGGGACACAAAACTATGGCTACACCTTC CASSGTQNYGYTF
TRBJ1-1 - - TRBV30 TGTGCCTGGAAGAGGACGTCTACTGAAGCTTTCTTT CAWKRTSTEAFF
TRBJ2-3 - - TRBV7-8 TGTGCCAGCAGCTTTTGGGAGGCCGCTAGCACAGATACGCAGTATTTT CASSFWEAASTDTQYF
TRBJ2-3 - - TRBV28 TGTGCCAGCAGGCCCCTCCCTATTATCACAGATACGCAGTATTTT CASRPLPIITDTQYF
TRBJ1-2 TRBD1 once TRBV11-2 TGTGCCAGCAGCTTGGGACAGTCGCTGATCTACACCTTC CASSLGQSLIYTF
TRBJ2-1 - - TRBV15 TGTGCCACCAGCAGAGAGAGTCGGCGAGGTGAGCAGTTCTTC CATSRESRRGEQFF
TRBJ2-3 - - TRBV19 TGTGCCAGTAGTATAGGGAGGGGCAGCTCAACCACAGATACGCAGTATTTT CASSIGRGSSTTDTQYF
TRBJ2-5 TRBD1 - TRBV6-5 TGTGCCAGCATCAAAAACAGGGGGCGGAAGGAGACCCAGTACTTC CASIKNRGRKETQYF
TRBJ2-7 - - TRBV11-2 TGTGCCAGCAGCCCCCGGGACAAACCCTTCGGAGAGCAGTACTTC CASSPRDKPFGEQYF
TRBJ1-1 - - TRBV7-3 TGTGCCAGCAGCGCCCACGGGCAGGTGGACACTGAAGCTTTCTTT CASSAHGQVDTEAFF
TRBJ1-1 - - TRBV9 TGTGCCAGCAGCGTAGAGGGGGTGACTGAAGCTTTCTTT CASSVEGVTEAFF